This is a list of T cell receptor beta chains from one sample in a study of shared clonotypes between healthy human individuals. Assay used: immunoSEQ multiplex PCR; TCRdb lists only in-frame clones, some missing. The table includes some 650,000 clones, more than 95% detected once. The material sequenced was naive CD4+ T cells sorted from blood. Source of these receptors: a woman younger than 45 in good health. Each CDR3 is given with its conserved first and last residue. D genes are given only for firm matches. Clone sizes are given selectively: once, few, many, or a class where the clone is expanded.

- TRBJ2-2 TRBD2 TRBV23-1 17 CASSQTRGGENTGELFF TGCGCCAGCAGTCAAACCCGGGGGGGGGAGAACACCGGGGAGCTGTTTTTT
- TRBJ2-7 - TRBV21-1 14 CASVPGLKTYEQYF TGTGCCAGCGTCCCGGGACTGAAGACCTACGAGCAGTACTTC
- TRBJ1-1 - TRBV27 13 CASSIRENTEAFF TGTGCCAGCAGTATCAGAGAGAACACTGAAGCTTTCTTT
- TRBJ2-3 TRBD1 TRBV28 16 CASSSGQTIPTDTQYF TGTGCCAGCAGCTCGGGACAGACGATACCCACAGATACGCAGTATTTT
- TRBJ2-6 TRBD2 TRBV5-1 15 CATSAGGSGANVLTF TGCGCCACATCGGCGGGGGGCTCTGGGGCCAACGTCCTGACTTTC
- TRBJ2-2 - TRBV19 13 CASSPRGTGELFF TGTGCCAGTAGTCCCCGGGGCACCGGGGAGCTGTTTTTT
- TRBJ2-3 TRBD2 TRBV5-1 15 CASSPLAGASDTQYF TGCGCCAGCAGCCCTCTAGCGGGAGCTTCAGATACGCAGTATTTT
- TRBJ1-3 - TRBV7-5 16 CVRSLIPSDRGNTIYF TGTGTCAGAAGCTTGATCCCTTCGGACAGGGGTAACACCATATATTTT
- TRBJ2-7 - TRBV7-9 15 CASSQRTPKPYEQYF TGTGCCAGCAGCCAGCGGACGCCCAAACCCTACGAGCAGTACTTC
once TRBJ1-1 - TRBV6-1 13 CASSERGNTEAFF TGTGCCAGCAGTGAAAGGGGGAACACTGAAGCTTTCTTT
- TRBJ2-2 - TRBV7-3 14 CASSPSVSTGELFF TGTGCCAGCAGCCCATCCGTGAGCACCGGGGAGCTGTTTTTT
- TRBJ2-3 TRBD2 TRBV5-1 17 CASSVRTSGVSTDTQYF TGCGCCAGCAGCGTAAGGACTAGCGGGGTTAGCACAGATACGCAGTATTTT
- TRBJ2-7 - TRBV6-1 17 CASSEIGLGSLIGEQYF TGTGCCAGCAGTGAAATAGGTCTGGGATCCCTAATAGGCGAGCAGTACTTC
once TRBJ2-7 TRBD2 TRBV2 12 CASSGLAYEQYF TGTGCCAGCAGCGGACTAGCCTACGAGCAGTACTTC
- TRBJ2-7 TRBD2 TRBV7-2 16 CASSDLADRLADEQYF TGTGCCAGCAGCGACCTAGCGGACCGACTAGCGGACGAGCAGTACTTC
few TRBJ2-7 TRBD1 TRBV10-1 12 CASSQGVYEQYF TGCGCCAGCTCCCAGGGGGTCTACGAGCAGTACTTC
- TRBJ1-2 TRBD1 TRBV5-1 13 CASSSSTGFGYTF TGCGCCAGCAGCTCCTCGACAGGGTTTGGCTACACCTTC
- TRBJ2-1 TRBD2 TRBV7-2 17 CASSSGTSGRRNNEQFF TGTGCCAGCAGCTCAGGGACTAGCGGGAGGCGCAACAATGAGCAGTTCTTC
- TRBJ1-5 - TRBV25-1 16 CASSELGRTSNQPQHF TGTGCCAGCAGTGAACTGGGACGGACTAGCAATCAGCCCCAGCATTTT
- TRBJ2-7 TRBD1 TRBV10-3 15 CAISDLSGQGGEQYF TGTGCCATCAGTGATCTCTCGGGACAGGGAGGCGAGCAGTACTTC
- TRBJ2-1 - TRBV11-2 18 CASSSLKRTGSSYNEQFF TGTGCCAGCAGCTCCCTAAAGCGGACTGGGAGCTCCTACAATGAGCAGTTCTTC
- TRBJ2-2 - TRBV19 15 CASSITRSNTGELFF TGTGCCAGTAGTATCACCCGTTCGAACACCGGGGAGCTGTTTTTT
- TRBJ2-1 TRBD2 TRBV29-1 13 CSAEGLAGGEQFF TGCAGCGCAGAGGGACTAGCCGGGGGTGAGCAGTTCTTC